Shown below are 30 T cell receptor beta chains from a single sample sequenced in a study of blood T cell repertoires in COVID-19. Some clones are missing from TCRdb's copy, which holds only in-frame ones; the method was immunoSEQ multiplex PCR. This table has about 370,000 clones, roughly 86% appearing once. The sample comprised PBMCs or T cells enriched from blood (not recorded which). The receptors come from a woman in her 30s who had recovered from COVID-19.

This clone was observed a single time. The chain couples TRBV3-1 (or the pseudogene TRBV3-2) to TRBJ2-7; D is possibly TRBD2 (6 bases). Trimming left V 1 base short and J 4 bases short, with 11 bases between. The CDR3 has 14 residues. Germline CDR1 LGHDT, CDR2 YNNKEL (reference sequence). The CDR3: CASSQAGGAYEQYF. As DNA, the CDR3 is TGTGCCAGCAGCCAAGCCGGGGGTGCGTACGAGCAGTACTTC.

This chain uses TRBV30 with TRBJ1-5; weak D call: TRBD1 (5 bases). The CDR3 totals 18 residues. Germline CDR1 GTSNPN, CDR2 SVGIG (reference sequence). The V end was cut by 0 bases, the J end by 6 bases, with 24 bases between. CDR3 DNA: TGTGCCTGGAGTGTAAGCCGGGGGTCGCTGTGGTCGGGTCAGCCCCAGCATTTT. Encoded protein: CAWSVSRGSLWSGQPQHF.

In its sample, this clone was seen a few times. The chain carries TRBV19 and TRBJ1-2; D gene ambiguous. V lost 0 bases and J lost 0, with 20 bases in between. CDR3 length equals 19 residues. Germline lookup yields CDR1 LNHDA and CDR2 SQIVND (reference sequence). For the CDR3, the DNA is TGTGCCAGTAGTATAGAGACGGCAGGCGACCTCGGAACTAACTATGGCTACACCTTC. Translated: CASSIETAGDLGTNYGYTF.

The count of this clone is one. The gene calls are TRBV5-4 and TRBJ1-1, with D uncertain. This CDR3 is 13 amino acids long. From germline, CDR1 is SGHNT and CDR2 YYREEE (reference sequence). Between the trimmed V and J ends, which lost 4 bases and 1 base, there was a span of 8 bases. CDR3 bases: TGTGCCAGCAGCCCTACAGCGAACACTGAAGCTTTCTTT. Protein: CASSPTANTEAFF.

This clone was detected only a few times. CDR3 in amino acids: CASSEFRGPNQPQHF. The CDR3 DNA reads as TGTGCCAGCAGTGAATTCAGGGGTCCTAATCAGCCCCAGCATTTT. J is TRBJ1-5 and V is TRBV2, with D possibly TRBD1 on 6 matching bases. The CDR3 covers 15 residues. Germline CDR1 is SNHLY and CDR2 is FYNNEI. Trimming cost V 2 bases and J 4 bases, with 12 bases left between them.

The chain has TRBV9 and TRBJ1-3; D is unclear. With 0 bases removed from V and 0 bases from J, the gap between germline ends came to 7 bases. The length of the CDR3 is 15 residues. The germline V gene encodes CDR1 SGDLS and CDR2 YYNGEE. Here the CDR3 reads CASSVGLISGNTIYF. CDR3 DNA: TGTGCCAGCAGCGTAGGGCTCATCTCTGGAAACACCATATATTTT.

The chain is built from TRBV29-1 and TRBJ2-2; maybe TRBD2 (5 bases). From germline, CDR1 is SQVTM and CDR2 ANQGSEA. V gave up 4 bases and J gave up 8 bases, with 26 bases separating them. The CDR3 runs to 17 residues. This chain's CDR3 is CSVGGVATPPVPGELFF. The CDR3 DNA follows: TGCAGCGTTGGGGGAGTTGCTACCCCCCCCGTCCCTGGGGAGCTGTTTTTT.

The chain combines TRBV6-4 with TRBJ2-3, with 10 bases fitting TRBD2. Trimming removed 4 bases from V and 5 bases from J; junction bases left unmatched: 6. Germline V lookup: CDR1 MRHNA, CDR2 SNTAGT. CDR3 length: 15 residues. The CDR3 loop is CASSGAGGPEDTQYF. The DNA for the CDR3 is TGTGCCAGCAGTGGAGCGGGAGGGCCGGAAGATACGCAGTATTTT.

Written as DNA, the CDR3 is TGTGCCAGCAGCCCGACCGGGCGCGGGAAGAAGTACGAGCAGTACTTC. It encodes CASSPTGRGKKYEQYF. The rearrangement links TRBV7-9 to TRBJ2-7; TRBD2 might be the D (6 bases). CDR1 and CDR2 (germline): SEHNR, FQNEAQ (reference sequence). V was trimmed by 5 bases and J by 4 bases, leaving 21 bases between them. The CDR3 has 16 amino acids.

The V gene is TRBV7-9, the J gene TRBJ2-1, with 8 bases identical to TRBD1. This CDR3 is 12 amino acids long. Germline CDR1 reads SEHNR; CDR2 reads FQNEAQ (reference sequence). V was clipped by 2 bases and J by 13 bases; unmatched bases: 4. CDR3 sequence: CASSLYRGSQFF. As DNA, the CDR3 is TGTGCCAGCAGCTTATACAGGGGGAGTCAGTTCTTC.

This rearrangement joins TRBV2 to TRBJ2-4; D is unclear. This CDR3 comprises 14 residues. Trimming took 7 bases from V and 3 from J, leaving 13 bases between them. Germline CDR1 is SNHLY and CDR2 is FYNNEI. CDR3 bases: TGTGCCAGCACCGACCCAGGCTTCAAAAACATTCAGTACTTC. This encodes CASTDPGFKNIQYF.

V is TRBV4-2 and J is TRBJ2-7, with a tentative D call TRBD1 (6 bases). Germline-derived CDR1 and CDR2 are LGHNA and YNFKEQ. Deletions cut 8 bases from V and 7 bases from J, with 24 bases between. This CDR3 is built from 15 residues. CDR3 DNA: TGTGCCAGCTCTGAAGGGGGATCCCCCCGAGGGGAGCAGTACTTC. Translation gives CASSEGGSPRGEQYF.

This clone was picked up a small number of times. The chain combines TRBV24-1 with TRBJ1-5; possibly TRBD1 for D (5 bases). The V gene lost 5 bases and the J gene lost 4 bases, with 8 bases spanning the gap. The CDR3 sequence is 13 residues long. Germline V gene data show CDR1 as KGHDR and CDR2 as SFDVKD. This CDR3 reads CATSGGLNQPQHF. CDR3 sequence (DNA): TGTGCCACCAGTGGGGGCCTGAATCAGCCCCAGCATTTT.

This chain links TRBV27 with TRBJ2-7; 11 bases are shared with TRBD1. This CDR3 contains 15 residues. The germline V gene has CDR1 MNHEY and CDR2 SMNVEV (reference sequence). V was clipped by 4 bases and J by 6 bases; unmatched bases: 8. This chain's CDR3 is CASSWGQGVGIEQYF. The DNA for the CDR3 is TGTGCCAGCAGTTGGGGACAGGGGGTGGGAATCGAGCAGTACTTC.

The rearrangement uses TRBV6-6 and TRBJ1-1; maybe TRBD1 (5 bases). V lost 5 bases to trimming and J lost 1 base, with 11 bases between them. The CDR3 has 14 amino acids. Germline CDR1 and CDR2: MNHNY and SVGAGI (reference sequence). The CDR3 region has the DNA TGTGCCAGCAGTCTTCGACAGTCGAACACTGAAGCTTTCTTT. Translation: CASSLRQSNTEAFF.

J is TRBJ2-1 and V is TRBV7-2, with 8 nucleotides matching TRBD2. The ends lost 5 bases at V and 0 bases at J; junction bases unmatched: 6. Germline V lookup: CDR1 SGHTA, CDR2 FQGNSA. This CDR3 region has 16 residues. Here the CDR3 DNA reads TGTGCCAGCAGCCGGATAGCGGGGAGCTCCTACAATGAGCAGTTCTTC. Protein product: CASSRIAGSSYNEQFF.

The chain employs TRBV14 and TRBJ2-2, with D unclear. This CDR3 is 12 amino acids long. From germline, CDR1 is SGHDN and CDR2 FVKESK. V shed 4 bases and J shed 7 bases, with 7 bases lying between them. CDR3 nucleotides: TGTGCCAGCAGCCCCCTTAGCGGGGAGCTGTTTTTT. Amino acid sequence: CASSPLSGELFF.

This clone was seen once. V usage is TRBV11-2 and J usage is TRBJ2-2; D possibly corresponds to TRBD2 (6 bases). Per germline, CDR1 SGHAT and CDR2 FQNNGV. The CDR3 sequence is 15 residues long. Trimming removed 1 base at V and 5 bases at J, with 11 bases between. The CDR3 nucleotides read TGTGCCAGCAGCTTAGTCAGTGGAGGGACCGGGGAGCTGTTTTTT. Translated, it gives CASSLVSGGTGELFF.

The V call is TRBV30, the J call TRBJ2-4; TRBD2 matches 10 bases. The junction had 10 bases not matched to a gene; V was cut back by 5 bases and J by 6 bases. Per germline, CDR1 GTSNPN and CDR2 SVGIG (reference sequence). This CDR3 region has 15 residues. The CDR3 reads CAWGPDSGRTNIQYF. The CDR3 nucleotides read TGTGCCTGGGGACCGGATAGCGGGAGGACAAACATTCAGTACTTC.

The genes are TRBV19 and TRBJ2-5; a possible D gene is TRBD2 (5 bases). The CDR3 runs 17 residues. Germline assignment: CDR1 LNHDA and CDR2 SQIVND (reference sequence). Between the trimmed V and J ends, which lost 7 bases and 5 bases, there was a span of 26 bases. CDR3 sequence (DNA): TGTGCCAGTACCGAAGCAAAGGCGGGCCCCAAAAAGGAGACCCAGTACTTC. Its translation is CASTEAKAGPKKETQYF.

This chain uses TRBV24-1 with TRBJ2-3; TRBD1 agrees at 10 bases. After removal of 3 bases from V and 3 bases from J, the junction contained 5 bases not matched to a gene. The CDR3 has 16 residues. Germline V gene sequence: CDR1 KGHDR, CDR2 SFDVKD. The DNA for the CDR3 is TGTGCCACCAGTGATACCGGGACAGGGGATACAGATACGCAGTATTTT. Translating gives CATSDTGTGDTDTQYF.

The chain couples TRBV5-1 to TRBJ1-3; 8 bases agree with TRBD1. Germline lookup yields CDR1 SGHRS and CDR2 YFSETQ. V lost 0 bases, J lost 2 bases, and 4 bases stayed unmatched. This CDR3 region has 16 residues. The CDR3 protein is CASSLALRGPGNTIYF. CDR3 in DNA: TGCGCCAGCAGCTTGGCCCTCAGGGGGCCTGGAAACACCATATATTTT.

This clone was detected once. This CDR3 is CSVVRGIYNEQFF. The DNA of the CDR3 is TGCAGCGTTGTCAGGGGGATCTACAATGAGCAGTTCTTC. The V call is TRBV29-1, the J call TRBJ2-1; 7 nucleotides match TRBD1. With 4 bases clipped from V and 3 bases from J, the junction kept 3 bases outside the gene matches. Germline V lookup: CDR1 SQVTM, CDR2 ANQGSEA. The length of the CDR3 is 13 residues.

The chain joins TRBV10-3 to TRBJ1-1, with a tentative D call TRBD1 (5 bases). Germline V CDR1 and CDR2: ENHRY, SYGVKD. The CDR3 runs 15 residues. V was trimmed by 2 bases and J by 5 bases, leaving 15 bases between them. The CDR3 here is CAISELGEGETEAFF. For the CDR3, the DNA is TGTGCCATCAGTGAGCTAGGGGAAGGGGAAACTGAAGCTTTCTTT.

With regard to this clone: Other DNA sequences in the same sample also yield this CDR3. J is TRBJ2-3 and V is TRBV5-1; D is unresolved. Between the trimmed V and J ends, which lost 0 bases and 0 bases, there was a span of 8 bases. CDR1 SGHRS and CDR2 YFSETQ come from the germline V gene. The CDR3 contains 15 residues. In nucleotides, the CDR3 is TGCGCCAGCAGCTTGGCAGGCAGGAGCACAGATACGCAGTATTTT. This gives the protein CASSLAGRSTDTQYF.

V gene TRBV29-1 combines with J gene TRBJ1-2; 7 nucleotides match TRBD1. V dropped 3 bases and J dropped 2; count of bases not matched to a gene: 3. The CDR3 is made up of 13 amino acids. Per germline, CDR1 SQVTM and CDR2 ANQGSEA. This CDR3 is CSVDTGENYGYTF. CDR3 coding DNA: TGCAGCGTTGATACAGGGGAGAACTATGGCTACACCTTC.

The chain employs TRBV7-9 and TRBJ1-1, with D perhaps TRBD1 (6 bases). The V end was cut by 0 bases, the J end by 11 bases, with 13 bases between. Germline CDR1 and CDR2: SEHNR and FQNEAQ (reference sequence). The CDR3 loop spans 13 amino acids. The CDR3 is CASSLATGWGAFF. As DNA, the CDR3 is TGTGCCAGCAGCTTAGCGACAGGTTGGGGGGCTTTCTTT.

The genes are TRBV5-1 and TRBJ1-1; 8 bases are shared with TRBD1. CDR3 length: 16 amino acids. CDR1 and CDR2 (germline): SGHRS, YFSETQ. With 3 bases clipped from V and 0 bases from J, the junction kept 7 bases outside the gene matches. CDR3 protein: CASSSGQVPMNTEAFF. The CDR3 DNA sequence: TGCGCCAGCAGCTCGGGACAGGTTCCCATGAACACTGAAGCTTTCTTT.

V is TRBV28 and J is TRBJ1-2; TRBD1 might be the D (6 bases). The CDR3 runs to 14 residues. The ends were cut back, 2 bases at V and 8 bases at J, with 15 bases in the middle. Germline V gene sequence: CDR1 MDHEN, CDR2 SYDVKM. In nucleotides, the CDR3 is TGTGCCAGCAGTTTAGGGGACATGTTTGGCGGCTACACCTTC. Amino acids: CASSLGDMFGGYTF.

This clone appeared a single time. The chain has TRBV7-3 and TRBJ2-5, with 9 bases aligning to TRBD2. The J segment lost 1 base and the V segment lost 5 bases, leaving 17 bases of the junction unmatched. The CDR3 consists of 19 residues. The germline CDR1 and CDR2 sequences are SGHTA and FQGTGA. CDR3 sequence (DNA): TGTGCCAGCAGCCCGTCAATTCGGGCGGGGGGGCCTCTCCAAGAGACCCAGTACTTC. It encodes CASSPSIRAGGPLQETQYF.